This record looks at one TCR beta chain sequence and its context. Its antigen remains unknown. PCR involved 60 Vbeta and 13 Jbeta primers. Generated by immunoSEQ multiplex PCR, the TCRdb table keeps only in-frame clones and is missing some. The sample holds over 120,000 clones, roughly 80% seen once. This entry is derived from a study of cytomegalovirus exposure and HLA in healthy donors. The CDR3 runs 17 residues. With 3 bases removed from V and 7 bases from J, the gap between germline ends came to 25 bases. Germline CDR1 reads SGHNT; CDR2 reads YYREEE (reference sequence). Regarding the study as a whole: In an earlier analysis, in some 500 donors, most V segments appeared productive either ~87% or ~30% of the time.

The sequence was obtained from a woman under 40 in good health and CMV-seronegative. The sample consisted of PBMCs. The V gene is TRBV5-4, the J gene TRBJ1-2; D perhaps matches TRBD1 (6 bases). CDR3 bases: TGTGCCAGCAGCTCCCCCTCTAAGCTGAGGGGGTTCGGTGGCTACACCTTC. It codes for CASSSPSKLRGFGGYTF. The whole variable domain, filled in from reference TRBV5-4 and TRBJ1-2, reads ETGVTQSPTHLIKTRGQQVTLRCSSQSGHNTVSWYQQALGQGPQFIFQYYREEENGRGNFPPRFSGLQFPNYSSELNVNALELDDSALYLCASSSPSKLRGFGGYTFGSGTRLTVV.